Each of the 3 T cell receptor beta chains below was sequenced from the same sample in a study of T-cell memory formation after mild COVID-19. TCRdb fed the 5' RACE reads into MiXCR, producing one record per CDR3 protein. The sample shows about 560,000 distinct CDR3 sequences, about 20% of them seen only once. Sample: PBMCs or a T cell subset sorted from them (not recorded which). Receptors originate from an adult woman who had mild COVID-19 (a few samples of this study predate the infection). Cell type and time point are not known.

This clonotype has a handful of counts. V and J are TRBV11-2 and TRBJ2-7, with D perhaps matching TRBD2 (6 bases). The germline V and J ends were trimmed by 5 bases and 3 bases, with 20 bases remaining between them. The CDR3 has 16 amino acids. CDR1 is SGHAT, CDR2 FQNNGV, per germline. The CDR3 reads CASSPPTGSQGYEQYF. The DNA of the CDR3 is TGTGCCAGCAGCCCTCCCACCGGGAGTCAGGGCTACGAGCAGTACTTC.

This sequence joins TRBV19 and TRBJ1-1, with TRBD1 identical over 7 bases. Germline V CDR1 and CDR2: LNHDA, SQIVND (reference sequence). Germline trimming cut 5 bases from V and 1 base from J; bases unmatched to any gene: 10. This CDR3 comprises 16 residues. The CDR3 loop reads CASSARTGVPNTEAFF. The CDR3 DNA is TGTGCCAGTAGTGCTCGGACAGGAGTCCCGAACACTGAAGCTTTCTTT.

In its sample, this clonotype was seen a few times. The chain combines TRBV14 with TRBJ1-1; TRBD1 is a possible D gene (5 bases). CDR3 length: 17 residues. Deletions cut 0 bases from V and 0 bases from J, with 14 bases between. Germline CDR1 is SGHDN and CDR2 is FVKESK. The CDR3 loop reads CASSQDKGAVVNTEAFF. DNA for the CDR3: TGTGCCAGCAGCCAAGATAAAGGGGCTGTGGTGAACACTGAAGCTTTCTTT.